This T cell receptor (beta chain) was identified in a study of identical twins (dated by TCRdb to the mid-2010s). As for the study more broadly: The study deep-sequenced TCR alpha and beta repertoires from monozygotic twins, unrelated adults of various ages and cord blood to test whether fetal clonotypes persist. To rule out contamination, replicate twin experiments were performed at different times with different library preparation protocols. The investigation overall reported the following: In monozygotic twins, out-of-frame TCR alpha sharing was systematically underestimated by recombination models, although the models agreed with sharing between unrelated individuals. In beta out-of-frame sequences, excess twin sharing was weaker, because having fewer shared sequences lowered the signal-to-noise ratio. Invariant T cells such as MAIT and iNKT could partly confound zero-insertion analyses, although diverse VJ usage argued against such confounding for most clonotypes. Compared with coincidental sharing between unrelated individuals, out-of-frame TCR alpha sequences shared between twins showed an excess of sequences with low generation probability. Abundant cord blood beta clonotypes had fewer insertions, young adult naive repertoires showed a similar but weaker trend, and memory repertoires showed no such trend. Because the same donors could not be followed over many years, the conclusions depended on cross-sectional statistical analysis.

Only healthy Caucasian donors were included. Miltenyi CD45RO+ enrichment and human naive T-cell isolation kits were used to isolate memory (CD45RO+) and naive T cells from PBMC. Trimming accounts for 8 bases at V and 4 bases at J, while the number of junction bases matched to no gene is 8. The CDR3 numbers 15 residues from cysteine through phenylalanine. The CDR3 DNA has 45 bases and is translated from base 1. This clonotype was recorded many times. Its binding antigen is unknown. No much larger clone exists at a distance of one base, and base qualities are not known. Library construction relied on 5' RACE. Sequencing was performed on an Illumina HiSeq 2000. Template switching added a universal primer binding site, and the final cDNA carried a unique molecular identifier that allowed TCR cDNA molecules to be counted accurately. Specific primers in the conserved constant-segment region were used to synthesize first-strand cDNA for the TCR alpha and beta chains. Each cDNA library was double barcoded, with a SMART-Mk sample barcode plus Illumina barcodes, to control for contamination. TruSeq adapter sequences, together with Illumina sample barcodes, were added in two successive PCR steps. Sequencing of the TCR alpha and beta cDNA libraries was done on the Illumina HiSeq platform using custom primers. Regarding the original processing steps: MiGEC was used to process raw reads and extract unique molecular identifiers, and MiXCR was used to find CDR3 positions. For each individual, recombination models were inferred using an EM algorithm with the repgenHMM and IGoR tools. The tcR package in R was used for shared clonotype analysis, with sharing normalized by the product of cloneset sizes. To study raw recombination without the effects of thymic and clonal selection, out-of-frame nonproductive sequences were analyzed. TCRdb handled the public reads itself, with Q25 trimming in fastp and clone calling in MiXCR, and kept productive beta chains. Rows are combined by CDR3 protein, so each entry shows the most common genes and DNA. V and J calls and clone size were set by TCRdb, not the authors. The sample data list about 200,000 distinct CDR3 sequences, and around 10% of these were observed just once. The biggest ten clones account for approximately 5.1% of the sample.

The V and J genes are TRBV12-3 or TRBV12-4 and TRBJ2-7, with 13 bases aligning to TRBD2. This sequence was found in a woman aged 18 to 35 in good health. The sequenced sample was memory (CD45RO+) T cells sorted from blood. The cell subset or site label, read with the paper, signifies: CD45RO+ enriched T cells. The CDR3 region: CASSRTSGGGYEQYF. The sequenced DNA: TGTGCCAGCTCTCGGACTAGCGGGGGTGGATACGAGCAGTACTTC.